The source of this T cell receptor beta chain is a study of blood T cell repertoires in COVID-19. V was pared by 2 bases and J by 3 bases, with 5 bases of the junction left unmatched. CDR3 size: 15 residues. Germline V CDR1 and CDR2: LNHNV, YYDKDF (reference sequence). Assay used: immunoSEQ multiplex PCR; TCRdb lists only in-frame clones, some missing. Of tens of thousands of clones listed, 90% to 95% are singletons. This clonotype was obtained from a man aged 50 to 60 with acute or convalescent COVID-19. The chain has TRBV15 and TRBJ2-7; the match to TRBD1 covers 9 bases. The sample taken for sequencing was peripheral blood. The CDR3 is CATSRSGTGLYEQYF. The CDR3 DNA sequence: TGTGCCACCAGCAGATCCGGGACAGGGCTCTACGAGCAGTACTTC.